A single sample gave rise to the 23 T cell receptor beta chains below, sequenced in a study of CD8 T cells in Susac syndrome. Random hexamers were used to reverse transcribe an amount of about 0.45 to 1 ug RNA. MiXCR, run by TCRdb on the immunoSEQ multiplex PCR reads, gives a single entry per CDR3 protein. The sample carries 210,000 or so distinct CDR3 sequences, about 94% recorded once. The sequenced sample was CD8+ T cells from PBMCs. The origin of the receptors is a human donor with multiple sclerosis.

The chain joins TRBV12-3 or TRBV12-4 to TRBJ1-1; D may be TRBD1 (5 bases). With 5 bases removed from V and 1 base from J, the gap between germline ends came to 14 bases. The length of the CDR3 is 15 residues. CDR3 amino acids: CASSDPGHSNTEAFF. Here the CDR3 DNA reads TGTGCCAGCAGTGACCCCGGACACTCGAACACTGAAGCTTTCTTT.

The rearrangement links TRBV24-1 to TRBJ1-2; TRBD1 might be the D (5 bases). CDR3 length: 15 residues. CDR1 and CDR2 (germline): KGHDR, SFDVKD. V was pared by 3 bases and J by 8 bases, with 18 bases between. In nucleotides, the CDR3 is TGTGCCACCAGTGATGGATGGGGCGGGGACGGGGGCTACACCTTC. Its translation is CATSDGWGGDGGYTF.

The gene calls are TRBV6-6 and TRBJ1-5, with D tentatively TRBD1 (6 bases). V dropped 5 bases and J dropped 4 bases, with 9 bases sitting between them. In germline, CDR1 is MNHNY, CDR2 SVGAGI (reference sequence). The CDR3 runs to 13 residues. Written as DNA, the CDR3 is TGTGCCAGCAGTCTCGGACAGAATCAGCCCCAGCATTTT. Residues: CASSLGQNQPQHF.

V usage is TRBV29-1 and J usage is TRBJ2-2; possible D gene TRBD1, 6 bases. Per the germline V gene, CDR1 is SQVTM and CDR2 is ANQGSEA. Trimming shortened V by 3 bases and J by 6 bases, and 8 bases separated the two germline ends. This CDR3 region has 12 residues. CDR3 amino acids: CSVDGTSGELFF. CDR3 DNA sequence: TGCAGCGTTGACGGGACATCCGGGGAGCTGTTTTTT.

V usage is TRBV2 and J usage is TRBJ2-7, with TRBD2 as a possible D gene (5 bases). CDR1 and CDR2 from the germline V gene are SNHLY and FYNNEI. The V end was cut by 6 bases, the J end by 5 bases, with 26 bases between. The CDR3 runs to 17 residues. CDR3 in DNA: TGTGCCAGCAGCCATCCCCGGGTCCCCCTGAGGGAACACGAGCAGTACTTC. It encodes CASSHPRVPLREHEQYF.

The chain joins TRBV30 to TRBJ1-2, with D maybe TRBD1 (6 bases). CDR1 GTSNPN and CDR2 SVGIG come from the germline V gene (reference sequence). Trimming removed 5 bases from V and 2 bases from J, with 18 bases in between. CDR3 size: 15 residues. The CDR3 loop is CAWAFPGQLNYGYTF. CDR3 in DNA: TGTGCCTGGGCGTTTCCGGGACAACTAAACTATGGCTACACCTTC.

J is TRBJ1-2 and V is TRBV18; the D gene is possibly TRBD1 (5 bases). Germline CDR1 reads KGHSH; CDR2 reads LQKENI. This CDR3 has 15 amino acids. V lost 0 bases and J 9 bases, leaving 17 bases between the germline ends. The chain's CDR3 is CASSPPARHGGSYTF. The CDR3 bases are TGTGCCAGCTCACCACCGGCTCGACATGGGGGAAGCTACACCTTC.

The J gene is TRBJ2-5, the V gene TRBV20-1; a possible D gene is TRBD2 (6 bases). CDR1 and CDR2 (germline): DFQATT, SNEGSKA (reference sequence). There are 17 residues in the CDR3. The V end was cut by 6 bases, the J end by 1 base, with 24 bases between. The CDR3 coding sequence is TGCAGTGCCAGACGCGGGGACGCCAAACCCTTCCAAGAGACCCAGTACTTC. Protein: CSARRGDAKPFQETQYF.

The chain uses TRBV25-1 and TRBJ2-7, with D possibly TRBD1 on 7 matching bases. Germline CDR1 MGHDK, CDR2 SYGVNS. The V end lost 5 bases, the J end lost 4 bases, and 18 bases lay between the germline ends. The CDR3 covers 15 residues. DNA of the CDR3: TGTGCCAGCAGTTCCGGAGGGGGCGCGTTTTACGAGCAGTACTTC. Residues: CASSSGGGAFYEQYF.

The chain combines TRBV18 with TRBJ2-4, with 8 positions matching TRBD1. The J segment lost 3 bases and the V segment lost 1 base, leaving 8 bases of the junction unmatched. This CDR3 is 17 amino acids long. Germline V gene lookup returns CDR1 KGHSH and CDR2 LQKENI. The CDR3 sequence: CASSPLDRDIVKNIQYF. CDR3 nucleotides: TGTGCCAGCTCACCACTGGACAGGGATATAGTCAAAAACATTCAGTACTTC.

The rearrangement joins TRBV27 to TRBJ2-1, with a possible D match to TRBD1 (5 bases). V lost 4 bases and J 8 bases, leaving 18 bases between the germline ends. CDR3 length: 15 amino acids. Germline values: CDR1 MNHEY, CDR2 SMNVEV (reference sequence). CDR3 coding DNA: TGTGCCAGCAGTTCATCAAGGGGCCGGCGCGATGAGCAGTTCTTC. Its protein product is CASSSSRGRRDEQFF.

In nucleotides, the CDR3 is TGTGCCAGCAGCAGGGTTTCGGGGAGGTACGGCTACACCTTC. Protein: CASSRVSGRYGYTF. The rearrangement links TRBV14 to TRBJ1-2; no clear D gene. Germline CDR1 SGHDN, CDR2 FVKESK. The CDR3 spans 14 residues. The V and J ends lost 5 bases and 8 bases respectively, with 18 bases between them. The whole variable domain, filled in from reference TRBV14 and TRBJ1-2, reads EAGVTQFPSHSVIEKGQTVTLRCDPISGHDNLYWYRRVMGKEIKFLLHFVKESKQDESGMPNNRFLAERTGGTYSTLKVQPAELEDSGVYFCASSRVSGRYGYTFGSGTRLTVV.

This rearrangement joins TRBV2 to TRBJ2-5; D remains ambiguous. V was cut by 3 bases and J by 3 bases, with 14 bases left in between. CDR3 length: 15 amino acids. Germline lookup yields CDR1 SNHLY and CDR2 FYNNEI. The CDR3 sequence: CASSEPWYQKETQYF. DNA of the CDR3: TGTGCCAGCAGTGAGCCCTGGTACCAGAAAGAGACCCAGTACTTC.

The chain employs TRBV5-1 and TRBJ2-1; D call uncertain. V gave up 1 base and J gave up 5 bases, with 10 bases separating them. Germline lookup yields CDR1 SGHRS and CDR2 YFSETQ. CDR3 length: 14 amino acids. The CDR3 reads CASSLREVHNEQFF. CDR3 DNA sequence: TGCGCCAGCAGCTTGCGCGAGGTCCACAATGAGCAGTTCTTC.

The V call is TRBV5-6, the J call TRBJ2-2, with TRBD1 identical over 8 bases. The CDR3 covers 15 residues. V trimming: 0 bases; J trimming: 6 bases; junction bases outside the gene matches: 4. Germline V CDR1 and CDR2: SGHDT, YYEEEE. The CDR3 protein is CASSLAETGAGELFF. CDR3 coding DNA: TGTGCCAGCAGCTTGGCCGAGACAGGGGCCGGGGAGCTGTTTTTT.

This clonotype showed up just once. The V call is TRBV27, the J call TRBJ1-2; TRBD1 might be the D (5 bases). CDR3 length: 14 amino acids. From germline, CDR1 is MNHEY and CDR2 SMNVEV (reference sequence). Trimming stripped 6 bases from V and 7 bases from J, with 18 bases between. The CDR3 sequence is CASRPAGRWAGYTF. The CDR3, as DNA: TGTGCCAGCAGGCCGGCAGGGAGGTGGGCTGGCTACACCTTC.

The rearrangement links TRBV5-1 to TRBJ2-7; possible D gene TRBD2, 6 bases. Germline CDR1 reads SGHRS; CDR2 reads YFSETQ. V was trimmed by 0 bases and J by 3 bases, leaving 13 bases between them. The CDR3 is made up of 15 amino acids. The CDR3 nucleotides are TGCGCCAGCAGCTTGGTAGCCGAGGAGGGCTACGAGCAGTACTTC. It codes for CASSLVAEEGYEQYF. Variable domain in full (rest from reference TRBV5-1 and TRBJ2-7): KAGVTQTPRYLIKTRGQQVTLSCSPISGHRSVSWYQQTPGQGLQFLFEYFSETQRNKGNFPGRFSGRQFSNSRSEMNVSTLELGDSALYLCASSLVAEEGYEQYFGPGTRLTVT.

V usage is TRBV29-1 and J usage is TRBJ2-2; D gene uncertain. This CDR3 has 15 amino acids. Trimming took off 7 bases at V and 0 bases at J, with 15 bases between the two ends. Germline V lookup: CDR1 SQVTM, CDR2 ANQGSEA. The CDR3 DNA reads TGCAGCGCCACAGTATTCCACGCGAACACCGGGGAGCTGTTTTTT. Amino acids: CSATVFHANTGELFF.

In this sample, this clonotype turned up once. V is TRBV6-5 and J is TRBJ1-5; TRBD1 matches 9 bases. From germline, CDR1 is MNHEY and CDR2 SVGAGI. The CDR3 consists of 17 residues. Unmatched junction bases numbered 9, after V lost 2 bases and J lost 4 bases. The CDR3: CASSYGVSGTGNQPQHF. CDR3 nucleotide sequence: TGTGCCAGCAGTTACGGTGTCTCCGGGACAGGGAATCAGCCCCAGCATTTT.

V gene TRBV4-3 combines with J gene TRBJ1-2; maybe TRBD1 (5 bases). Trimming stripped 0 bases from V and 7 bases from J, with 18 bases between. The CDR3 is 16 residues long. The germline CDR1 and CDR2 sequences are LGHNA and YSLEER. This chain's CDR3 is CASSQDRGGAVGGYTF. For the CDR3, the DNA is TGCGCCAGCAGCCAAGATCGAGGAGGGGCGGTGGGTGGCTACACCTTC.

This clonotype was observed once. The genes are TRBV7-6 and TRBJ1-5, with a weak D call TRBD1 (5 bases). Germline V lookup: CDR1 SGHVS, CDR2 FNYEAQ. The CDR3 is 16 residues long. V lost 5 bases to trimming and J lost 6 bases, with 20 bases between them. DNA for the CDR3: TGTGCCAGCAGCCGTCTAATTGCAGGGCATCCTCAGCCCCAGCATTTT. As protein: CASSRLIAGHPQPQHF.

In DNA, the CDR3 is TGCAGCGTTGAAAGGAGCGGCGTTCACAAAGGCGGGGAGCTGTTTTTT. Translated: CSVERSGVHKGGELFF. The rearrangement joins TRBV29-1 to TRBJ2-2; D is possibly TRBD2 (5 bases). Germline values: CDR1 SQVTM, CDR2 ANQGSEA. The CDR3 consists of 16 residues. The V and J ends lost 2 bases and 7 bases respectively, with 20 bases between them.

V is TRBV6-1 and J is TRBJ2-7, with 8 bases lining up with TRBD2. The CDR3 extends over 15 amino acids. The germline gives CDR1 MNHNS, CDR2 SASEGT. V lost 1 base, J lost 3 bases, and 5 bases stayed unmatched. The CDR3 DNA is TGTGCCAGCAGTGAAGACCCTGCGGGGGGCTACGAGCAGTACTTC. It is translated as CASSEDPAGGYEQYF.